Each of the 5 T cell receptor beta chains below was sequenced from the same sample in a study of blood T cells in healthy people across ages. Next came a second PCR, run for roughly 7 to 12 cycles, which used a sample-barcoded 5' primer along with a J-beta primer mix. TCRdb ran MiXCR on the 5' RACE reads and lists one entry per CDR3 protein. The sample carries 650,000 to 700,000 distinct CDR3 sequences, under 65% recorded once. Input material: blood. The receptors derive from a woman older than 75 in good health.

The chain links TRBV29-1 to TRBJ1-2; D unclear. The CDR3 totals 13 residues. Trimming took 1 base from V and 2 from J, leaving 8 bases between them. Germline values: CDR1 SQVTM, CDR2 ANQGSEA. The CDR3, as DNA: TGCAGCGTTGAAGTACTCGAGAACTATGGCTACACCTTC. This encodes CSVEVLENYGYTF.

The rearrangement links TRBV12-3 or TRBV12-4 to TRBJ1-2; D may be TRBD1 (5 bases). The CDR3 totals 13 residues. V lost 5 bases, J lost 6 bases, and 13 bases lay in between. CDR3 sequence reads: CASSLPGRDGYTF. The CDR3 nucleotides are TGTGCCAGCAGTCTCCCAGGGAGAGATGGCTACACCTTC.

This clonotype was picked up many times. The chain links TRBV7-9 to TRBJ1-2, with TRBD1 as a possible D gene (5 bases). The CDR3 runs to 13 residues. CDR1 and CDR2 (germline): SEHNR, FQNEAQ (reference sequence). The V end was cut by 2 bases, the J end by 8 bases, with 12 bases between. CDR3 amino acids: CASSLPQGGGYTF. CDR3 DNA: TGTGCCAGCAGCTTACCGCAGGGAGGCGGCTACACCTTC.

This clonotype was seen a single time. The J gene is TRBJ2-1, the V gene TRBV9; 10 bases are a match to TRBD1. The CDR3 totals 15 residues. V was clipped by 3 bases and J by 4 bases; unmatched bases: 4. The germline gives CDR1 SGDLS, CDR2 YYNGEE. The CDR3: CASSEGQGQYNEQFF. CDR3 bases: TGTGCCAGCAGCGAGGGACAGGGGCAGTACAATGAGCAGTTCTTC. The entire variable domain, with the rest obtained from reference TRBV9 and TRBJ2-1, is as follows: DSGVTQTPKHLITATGQRVTLRCSPRSGDLSVYWYQQSLDQGLQFLIQYYNGEERAKGNILERFSAQQFPDLHSELNLSSLELGDSALYFCASSEGQGQYNEQFFGPGTRLTVL.

This chain uses TRBV12-3 or TRBV12-4 with TRBJ1-1; D gene uncertain. The CDR3 totals 11 residues. Trimming took 6 bases from V and 4 from J, leaving 6 bases between them. The CDR3 DNA reads TGTGCCAGCAGCCGAACCACTGAAGCTTTCTTT. Translation gives CASSRTTEAFF.